This T cell receptor beta chain stems from a study of cytomegalovirus exposure and HLA in healthy donors. The CDR3 has 15 residues. CDR1 and CDR2 (germline): SGHKS, YYEKEE (reference sequence). The V gene lost 2 bases and the J gene lost 2 bases, with 14 bases spanning the gap. This clone was seen once. The antigen is not known. Study results and caveats: Most of the TCR beta V segments (in an earlier analysis) were productive either about 87% or about 30% of the time.

The PCR made use of 60 Vbeta and 13 Jbeta primers. Original handling: Roughly 81 million unique TCR beta chains, roughly 12 million shared, were counted in a later analysis. Profiled with immunoSEQ multiplex PCR; TCRdb holds only in-frame clones, not every one. The D gene and trimming were derived from the DNA, and the V and J assignments and clone size from that table. In the table there are 150,000 to 200,000 clones, around 83% of which are singletons. The sequence was collected from a man aged 45-65 years in good health and CMV-seronegative. The sequenced sample consisted of PBMCs. The chain carries TRBV5-5 and TRBJ2-7; D call uncertain. CDR3 in DNA: TGTGCCAGCAGCTTCTTAGGTCAGGCCACCTACGAGCAGTACTTC. Translated: CASSFLGQATYEQYF.